These 17 T cell receptor beta chains were all obtained from the same sample, sequenced in a study of cytomegalovirus exposure and HLA in healthy donors. Primers included in the PCR were 60 Vbeta and 13 Jbeta primers. The repertoire was sequenced with immunoSEQ multiplex PCR; TCRdb's copy has only in-frame clones and lacks some. The table includes about 120,000 clones, about 81% detected once. The sample comprised PBMCs. The origin of the receptors is a man aged 40-55 years in good health and CMV-seronegative.

This chain connects TRBV7-8 to TRBJ1-2; 8 positions match TRBD1. There are 13 residues in the CDR3. V lost 5 bases to trimming and J lost 5 bases; unmatched junction nucleotides: 4. Germline V gives CDR1 SGHVS, CDR2 FQNEAQ. CDR3 DNA: TGTGCCAGCAGCCTAAGGACAGGGTATGGCTACACCTTC. Residues: CASSLRTGYGYTF.

The gene calls are TRBV9 and TRBJ2-3; weak D call: TRBD1 (5 bases). The CDR3 runs 13 residues. V lost 1 base and J 4 bases, leaving 7 bases between the germline ends. Germline-derived CDR1 and CDR2 are SGDLS and YYNGEE. The CDR3 protein is CASSVRGADTQYF. The CDR3 nucleotides read TGTGCCAGCAGCGTAAGGGGTGCAGATACGCAGTATTTT.

This clone was seen just once. The chain recombines TRBV20-1 with TRBJ2-3; no definite D call. The CDR3 has 11 residues. The ends were cut back, 3 bases at V and 3 bases at J, with 4 bases in the middle. In germline, CDR1 is DFQATT, CDR2 SNEGSKA (reference sequence). CDR3 coding DNA: TGCAGTGCTAGCATGACAGATACGCAGTATTTT. Its protein product is CSASMTDTQYF.

This chain joins TRBV7-2 and TRBJ2-5; D is perhaps TRBD2 (5 bases). The germline gives CDR1 SGHTA, CDR2 FQGNSA. The CDR3 consists of 12 residues. V was pared by 3 bases and J by 9 bases, with 11 bases between. The CDR3 sequence is CASSLDLTAQYF. In DNA form, the CDR3 reads TGTGCCAGCAGCTTGGACTTGACGGCCCAGTACTTC.

The rearrangement links TRBV19 to TRBJ1-5, with D possibly TRBD1 on 6 matching bases. Germline V lookup: CDR1 LNHDA, CDR2 SQIVND (reference sequence). V was clipped by 0 bases and J by 0 bases, with 12 bases between them. The CDR3 runs 17 residues. The CDR3 sequence is CASSIDGAGVSNQPQHF. CDR3 DNA sequence: TGTGCCAGTAGTATAGATGGGGCAGGGGTTAGCAATCAGCCCCAGCATTTT.

The chain uses TRBV5-1 and TRBJ2-2; D might be TRBD1 (5 bases). Germline CDR1 reads SGHRS; CDR2 reads YFSETQ. CDR3 size: 15 residues. The ends were cut back, 2 bases at V and 1 base at J, with 9 bases in the middle. This chain's CDR3 is CASSLVDRNTGELFF. The CDR3 region has the DNA TGCGCCAGCAGCTTAGTCGACAGGAACACCGGGGAGCTGTTTTTT.

V usage is TRBV15 and J usage is TRBJ2-5; D perhaps matches TRBD2 (6 bases). This CDR3 comprises 15 residues. V dropped 0 bases and J dropped 5 bases, with 13 bases sitting between them. Germline V gene sequence: CDR1 LNHNV, CDR2 YYDKDF (reference sequence). The CDR3 reads CATSRDRRGSETQYF. The CDR3 nucleotides are TGTGCCACCAGCAGAGATCGGCGGGGATCGGAGACCCAGTACTTC.

Only one count was recorded for this clone. This chain connects TRBV7-2 to TRBJ2-1; 13 nucleotides agree with TRBD2. The CDR3 runs 15 residues. The germline CDR1 and CDR2 sequences are SGHTA and FQGNSA. Trimming removed 3 bases from V and 4 bases from J; junction bases left unmatched: 0. In nucleotides, the CDR3 is TGTGCCAGCAGCTTGGGACTAGCGGGATACAATGAGCAGTTCTTC. Translation: CASSLGLAGYNEQFF.

The rearrangement uses TRBV29-1 and TRBJ1-1; D is uncertain. The germline V gene has CDR1 SQVTM and CDR2 ANQGSEA. The CDR3 covers 14 residues. Trimming took off 3 bases at V and 0 bases at J, with 11 bases between the two ends. The CDR3 DNA follows: TGCAGCGTTGAGGGCAGCCTCATGAACACTGAAGCTTTCTTT. This encodes CSVEGSLMNTEAFF.

The chain couples TRBV28 to TRBJ2-3; the D gene is possibly TRBD1 (5 bases). Germline V CDR1 and CDR2: MDHEN, SYDVKM. This CDR3 has 16 residues. With 4 bases removed from V and 5 bases from J, the gap between germline ends came to 19 bases. The CDR3 sequence is CASSSAGFKVGDTQYF. CDR3 nucleotide sequence: TGTGCCAGCAGTTCCGCAGGGTTCAAGGTAGGAGATACGCAGTATTTT.

The chain joins TRBV11-2 to TRBJ2-3, with 9 bases aligning to TRBD1. The CDR3 totals 15 residues. Germline V gene data show CDR1 as SGHAT and CDR2 as FQNNGV. V shed 6 bases and J 8 bases; nucleotides not matched to a gene: 12. The CDR3 here is CASSWDRESVGTQYF. The DNA for the CDR3 is TGTGCCAGCAGTTGGGACAGGGAGTCTGTGGGTACGCAGTATTTT.

Points on this clone: The junction departs from germline at one end; a sequencing error may be responsible. CDR3 coding DNA: TGTTCCAGCAGCTCGGGAGTCCCTCTTAGCACAGATACGCAGTATTTT. Encoded protein: CSSSSGVPLSTDTQYF. This chain connects TRBV7-9 to TRBJ2-3; tentatively, D is TRBD2 (6 bases). This CDR3 region has 16 residues. In germline, CDR1 is SEHNR, CDR2 FQNEAQ (reference sequence). Full variable domain (missing parts from reference TRBV7-9 and TRBJ2-3): DTGVSQNPRHKITKRGQNVTFRCDPISEHNRLYWYRQTLGQGPEFLTYFQNEAQLEKSRLLSDRFSAERPKGSFSTLEIQRTEQGDSAMYLCSSSSGVPLSTDTQYFGPGTRLTVL.

V is TRBV11-2 and J is TRBJ2-3, with a tentative D call TRBD1 (5 bases). With 6 bases removed from V and 0 bases from J, the gap between germline ends came to 25 bases. The CDR3 sequence is 19 residues long. CDR1 and CDR2 (germline): SGHAT, FQNNGV. Here the CDR3 DNA reads TGTGCCAGCAGTCTAACCCTATTCTCTGGGGCGACTAGCACAGATACGCAGTATTTT. Translating it yields CASSLTLFSGATSTDTQYF.

This chain joins TRBV28 and TRBJ1-5; D not resolved. The CDR3 has 13 residues. The V gene lost 5 bases and the J gene lost 1 base, with 6 bases spanning the gap. CDR1 and CDR2 from the germline V gene are MDHEN and SYDVKM. The CDR3 spells CASSGPSNQPQHF. DNA of the CDR3: TGTGCCAGCAGTGGCCCCAGCAATCAGCCCCAGCATTTT.

The V and J genes are TRBV9 and TRBJ2-6; D may be TRBD1 (6 bases). This CDR3 is built from 15 residues. CDR1 SGDLS and CDR2 YYNGEE come from the germline V gene. Trimming took 4 bases from V and 3 from J, leaving 11 bases between them. The CDR3 DNA is TGTGCCAGCAGCCAGGGGTCCCTTGGGGCCAACGTCCTGACTTTC. Its protein product is CASSQGSLGANVLTF.

V usage is TRBV2 and J usage is TRBJ2-1, with TRBD1 as a possible D gene (6 bases). The CDR3 is 15 amino acids. Germline V gene sequence: CDR1 SNHLY, CDR2 FYNNEI. V lost 5 bases to trimming and J lost 6 bases, with 17 bases between them. The CDR3 DNA reads TGTGCCAGCAGTAAACAGGGCAGAGGGGGCAATGAGCAGTTCTTC. Its protein is CASSKQGRGGNEQFF. Drawing the rest from reference TRBV2 and TRBJ2-1, the complete variable domain is EPEVTQTPSHQVTQMGQEVILRCVPISNHLYFYWYRQILGQKVEFLVSFYNNEISEKSEIFDDQFSVERPDGSNFTLKIRSTKLEDSAMYFCASSKQGRGGNEQFFGPGTRLTVL.

The chain is built from TRBV7-2 and TRBJ2-1, with D possibly matching TRBD2 (6 bases). V lost 6 bases and J lost 1, with 13 bases in between. Germline CDR1 is SGHTA and CDR2 is FQGNSA. The CDR3 consists of 15 residues. Here the CDR3 reads CASRPTSPSYNEQFF. The DNA for the CDR3 is TGTGCCAGCAGACCGACTAGTCCTTCCTACAATGAGCAGTTCTTC.